The 25 T cell receptor beta chains presented below share a single source sample, sequenced in a study of blood T cell repertoires in COVID-19. Using immunoSEQ multiplex PCR, the repertoire was profiled, and TCRdb retains in-frame clones only, with some absent. The sample holds roughly 380,000 clones, 81% seen once. Input material: peripheral blood. The receptors stem from a human donor with acute or convalescent COVID-19. The donor label of this sample is uncertain.

V usage is TRBV5-4 and J usage is TRBJ1-3; 7 positions match TRBD1. Unmatched junction bases numbered 1, after V lost 2 bases and J lost 2 bases. The CDR3 extends over 14 amino acids. Per the germline V gene, CDR1 is SGHNT and CDR2 is YYREEE (reference sequence). The DNA of the CDR3 is TGTGCCAGCAGCTTTACAGGGGCTGGAAACACCATATATTTT. This codes for CASSFTGAGNTIYF.

The chain is built from TRBV7-8 and TRBJ2-4, with a tentative D call TRBD2 (5 bases). Germline V gene sequence: CDR1 SGHVS, CDR2 FQNEAQ. The V gene lost 5 bases and the J gene lost 0 bases, with 17 bases spanning the gap. This CDR3 has 17 residues. The CDR3 protein is CASSHGSGAVAKNIQYF. The DNA of the CDR3 is TGTGCCAGCAGCCATGGATCCGGAGCGGTAGCCAAAAACATTCAGTACTTC.

This chain connects TRBV5-1 to TRBJ2-2; D ambiguous. The CDR3 loop spans 16 amino acids. Germline CDR1 SGHRS, CDR2 YFSETQ. V was cut by 2 bases and J by 0 bases, with 11 bases left in between. CDR3 protein: CASSFSGGSNTGELFF. The CDR3 DNA follows: TGCGCCAGCAGCTTTAGTGGCGGATCGAACACCGGGGAGCTGTTTTTT.

The chain is built from TRBV3-1 (or the pseudogene TRBV3-2) and TRBJ2-3; 7 bases map to TRBD1. This CDR3 comprises 14 residues. V was clipped by 8 bases and J by 0 bases; unmatched bases: 5. Germline CDR1 and CDR2: LGHDT and YNNKEL (reference sequence). Written as DNA, the CDR3 is TGTGCCAGCTCCGGGACAGTCAGCACAGATACGCAGTATTTT. Residues: CASSGTVSTDTQYF.

The chain combines TRBV10-3 with TRBJ1-2; D call uncertain. V was trimmed by 5 bases and J by 8 bases, leaving 15 bases between them. The CDR3 extends over 13 amino acids. The germline gives CDR1 ENHRY, CDR2 SYGVKD. The CDR3 DNA follows: TGTGCCATCAGTAACTCCTCCGGTTGGGGCTACACCTTC. It yields the protein CAISNSSGWGYTF.

The chain carries TRBV21-1 and TRBJ1-1. TRBV21-1 is described as a pseudogene. CDR3 size: 16 residues. CDR3 in DNA: TGTGCCAGCAGCACCCGGGTCTCCTCCAGGAACACTGAAGCTTTCTTT. As protein: CASSTRVSSRNTEAFF.

This clone has just a few counts. The chain combines TRBV19 with TRBJ2-1; 9 bases line up with TRBD2. With V trimmed by 6 bases and J by 6 bases, 6 bases remained unmatched. The CDR3 length is 14 residues. Germline V gene sequence: CDR1 LNHDA, CDR2 SQIVND (reference sequence). The CDR3 nucleotides read TGTGCCAGTAGCCGTGCGGGAGGGACCAATGAGCAGTTCTTC. This gives the protein CASSRAGGTNEQFF.

The chain couples TRBV2 to TRBJ2-7, with a possible D match to TRBD1 (5 bases). Per the germline V gene, CDR1 is SNHLY and CDR2 is FYNNEI. The length of the CDR3 is 13 residues. Trimming pared 6 bases from V and 3 bases from J, leaving 12 bases between. In nucleotides, the CDR3 is TGTGCCAGCAGGGACACCCTGGGCTACGAGCAGTACTTC. Translation gives CASRDTLGYEQYF.

The chain combines TRBV7-8 with TRBJ2-1, with TRBD2 matching over 9 bases. CDR3 length: 18 residues. Germline values: CDR1 SGHVS, CDR2 FQNEAQ. The ends lost 4 bases at V and 5 bases at J; junction bases unmatched: 15. The CDR3 reads CASSSAGGRLAGNNEQFF. CDR3 DNA: TGTGCCAGCAGCTCCGCGGGGGGGCGTCTAGCGGGGAACAATGAGCAGTTCTTC. The variable domain in full, with the rest retrieved from reference TRBV7-8 and TRBJ2-1, is GAGVSQSPRYKVAKRGQDVALRCDPISGHVSLFWYQQALGQGPEFLTYFQNEAQLDKSGLPSDRFFAERPEGSVSTLKIQRTQQEDSAVYLCASSSAGGRLAGNNEQFFGPGTRLTVL.

The chain has TRBV28 and TRBJ2-3; 7 bases agree with TRBD2. The CDR3 runs 19 residues. V gave up 3 bases and J gave up 0 bases; unmatched junction bases: 15. CDR1 is MDHEN, CDR2 SYDVKM, per germline. The CDR3 protein is CASSFPASGVRTSTDTQYF. In DNA form, the CDR3 reads TGTGCCAGCAGTTTCCCAGCTAGCGGTGTCCGGACTAGCACAGATACGCAGTATTTT.

CDR3 residues: CASSPPRGGEYNEQFF. As DNA, the CDR3 is TGTGCCAGCTCACCTCCTCGGGGGGGGGAATACAATGAGCAGTTCTTC. This chain uses TRBV18 with TRBJ2-1; 8 bases are shared with TRBD2. Germline V gene lookup returns CDR1 KGHSH and CDR2 LQKENI. The junction had 8 bases not matched to a gene; V was cut back by 3 bases and J by 4 bases. The CDR3 is 16 amino acids.

V gene TRBV6-5 combines with J gene TRBJ2-3, with D tentatively TRBD1 (5 bases). The germline V gene has CDR1 MNHEY and CDR2 SVGAGI. Trimming stripped 6 bases from V and 9 bases from J, with 13 bases between. The CDR3 is 12 residues long. This CDR3 is CASSQGFGTQYF. In DNA form, the CDR3 reads TGTGCCAGCAGCCAGGGATTTGGCACGCAGTATTTT.

With respect to this clone: Other DNA sequences within the sample encode an identical CDR3. The chain couples TRBV30 to TRBJ1-5; 7 bases are a match to TRBD1. After removal of 4 bases from V and 1 base from J, the junction contained 1 base not matched to a gene. The CDR3 sequence is 13 residues long. Germline V gene data show CDR1 as GTSNPN and CDR2 as SVGIG (reference sequence). In DNA, the CDR3 is TGTGCCTGGAACAGGGGAAGCAATCAGCCCCAGCATTTT. Protein product: CAWNRGSNQPQHF.

The genes are TRBV19 and TRBJ1-5; possibly TRBD1 for D (6 bases). CDR1 is LNHDA and CDR2 is SQIVND in the germline V gene (reference sequence). V was shortened by 8 bases and J by 6 bases, with 17 bases between the two germline ends. CDR3 length: 14 amino acids. CDR3 sequence reads: CASRQETPSQPQHF. The CDR3 DNA is TGTGCCAGTCGACAGGAAACCCCATCTCAGCCCCAGCATTTT.

This sequence joins TRBV3-1 (or the pseudogene TRBV3-2) and TRBJ1-1; 9 nucleotides match TRBD1. CDR1 is LGHDT, CDR2 YNNKEL, per germline (reference sequence). With 7 bases clipped from V and 10 bases from J, the junction kept 13 bases outside the gene matches. This CDR3 region has 14 residues. The CDR3 reads CASTRGQGPRGAFF. The CDR3 DNA reads TGTGCCAGCACCCGGGGACAGGGCCCTAGAGGAGCTTTCTTT.

The gene calls are TRBV13 and TRBJ2-7, with 7 positions matching TRBD2. Germline CDR1 PRHDT, CDR2 FYEKMQ (reference sequence). The CDR3 runs 14 residues. After removal of 1 base from V and 2 bases from J, the junction contained 2 bases not matched to a gene. The DNA for the CDR3 is TGTGCCAGCAGCTTAGCGGGAGGAACCTACGAGCAGTACTTC. Its protein is CASSLAGGTYEQYF.

The V call is TRBV18, the J call TRBJ1-5; TRBD1 might be the D (6 bases). Germline lookup yields CDR1 KGHSH and CDR2 LQKENI. With 8 bases removed from V and 4 bases from J, the gap between germline ends came to 18 bases. The CDR3 is 15 residues long. The DNA of the CDR3 is TGTGCCAGCACATCACAGGACAGTTCGAATCAGCCCCAGCATTTT. This encodes CASTSQDSSNQPQHF.

The chain joins TRBV10-3 to TRBJ1-6; no reliable D call. This CDR3 is 17 amino acids long. V lost 3 bases, J lost 4 bases, and 16 bases lay in between. The germline V gene has CDR1 ENHRY and CDR2 SYGVKD. The CDR3 protein is CAISELARTLYNSPLHF. CDR3 coding DNA: TGTGCCATCAGTGAACTTGCACGTACCCTTTATAATTCACCCCTCCACTTT.

Only one count was recorded for this clone. This CDR3 reads CASSPGTAIQALHF. Written as DNA, the CDR3 is TGTGCCAGCAGCCCCGGGACAGCTATTCAGGCCCTCCACTTT. This sequence joins TRBV3-1 (or the pseudogene TRBV3-2) and TRBJ1-6, with 7 bases that match TRBD1. The CDR3 covers 14 residues. With 4 bases clipped from V and 14 bases from J, the junction kept 11 bases outside the gene matches. The germline V gene encodes CDR1 LGHDT and CDR2 YNNKEL (reference sequence).

The V and J genes are TRBV19 and TRBJ1-2; 10 nucleotides align to TRBD1. Germline V gene lookup returns CDR1 LNHDA and CDR2 SQIVND (reference sequence). This CDR3 has 14 residues. V dropped 9 bases and J dropped 7; count of bases not matched to a gene: 11. The CDR3 DNA is TGTGCCAGCAGCCTGGGACAGGGGCGGGGTGGCTACACCTTC. This gives the protein CASSLGQGRGGYTF.

The chain couples TRBV28 to TRBJ1-6; the D is unclear. Germline-derived CDR1 and CDR2 are MDHEN and SYDVKM. Trimming removed 6 bases at V and 9 bases at J, with 12 bases between. CDR3 length: 13 residues. The CDR3 sequence is CASRQRLGSPLHF. Here the CDR3 DNA reads TGTGCCAGCAGGCAGCGCCTCGGTTCACCCCTCCACTTT.

The V call is TRBV4-1, the J call TRBJ1-6; D not certain. CDR1 is MGHRA, CDR2 YSYEKL, per germline. This CDR3 spans 13 amino acids. Deletions cut 0 bases from V and 7 bases from J, with 4 bases between. The CDR3 here is CASSQDRNSPLHF. The CDR3 bases are TGCGCCAGCAGCCAAGACCGGAATTCACCCCTCCACTTT.

This chain joins TRBV30 and TRBJ1-1; TRBD1 is a possible D gene (6 bases). Trimming took 5 bases from V and 1 from J, leaving 11 bases between them. The CDR3 spans 13 residues. The germline gives CDR1 GTSNPN, CDR2 SVGIG (reference sequence). CDR3 sequence (DNA): TGTGCCTGGGAGAAGACAGGGAACACTGAAGCTTTCTTT. Translation: CAWEKTGNTEAFF.

The chain joins TRBV24-1 to TRBJ1-5; D is unresolved. Trimming took off 5 bases at V and 2 bases at J, with 6 bases between the two ends. This CDR3 comprises 13 residues. Germline V CDR1 and CDR2: KGHDR, SFDVKD. This chain's CDR3 is CATSAVGNQPQHF. In nucleotides, the CDR3 is TGTGCCACCAGTGCGGTGGGCAATCAGCCCCAGCATTTT.

The rearrangement links TRBV5-1 to TRBJ1-3; the D is unclear. The CDR3 is made up of 13 amino acids. V shed 0 bases and J shed 4 bases, with 5 bases lying between them. Germline-derived CDR1 and CDR2 are SGHRS and YFSETQ. DNA of the CDR3: TGCGCCAGCAGCTTGGATATGGGAAACACCATATATTTT. Protein product: CASSLDMGNTIYF.